A selection of T cell receptor beta chains follows, all from one sample in a study of regulatory T cells in long-lasting Graves disease. TCRdb re-analysed the multiplex PCR reads in MiXCR, keeping a single row per CDR3 protein. The table lists about 450,000 distinct CDR3 sequences, about a sixth of them singletons. These data were also reused for a study on T cells in Graves' hyperthyroidism and ophthalmopathy.

The sample in question was peripheral blood mononuclear cells (PBMCs), obtained at new diagnosis, from a patient treated with antithyroid drugs. The receptor source for this set is a woman aged 25 to 39 with Graves disease. Each CDR3 is given with its conserved first and last residue. The D gene is left open where the match is weak. Rows give clone size only sometimes, using once, few, many, or a class for an expanded clone.

>TRBJ2-1|TRBV27|NA|NA
TGTGCCAGCAGTTTTAGTGGGCGGTTAGTGTACAATGAGCAGTTCTTC
CASSFSGRLVYNEQFF
>TRBJ1-2|TRBV20-1|many|NA
TGCAGTGCTAGGGCCGGACAGTTTTCCGGTGGCTACACCTTC
CSARAGQFSGGYTF
>TRBJ1-2|TRBV5-6|few|TRBD1
TGTGCCAGCAGCTGGGGGACAGGGAACTATGGCTACACCTTC
CASSWGTGNYGYTF
>TRBJ2-2|TRBV7-2|NA|NA
TGTGCCAGCAGCCGAATCGGCCCGTGGGAGCTGTTTTTT
CASSRIGPWELFF
>TRBJ2-1|TRBV30|many|TRBD2
TGTGCCTGGAGTCCCCGAGGGACTAGCGGGCTTAGCTCCTACAATGAGCAGTTCTTC
CAWSPRGTSGLSSYNEQFF
>TRBJ2-2|TRBV9|few|NA
TGTGCCAGCAGCGCCCAGGGGGGAACCGGGGAGCTGTTTTTT
CASSAQGGTGELFF
>TRBJ1-2|TRBV28|many|TRBD1
TGTGCCAGCACTCATCCCCTCGGGACAGACACTGAGGCGTATGGCTACACCTTC
CASTHPLGTDTEAYGYTF
>TRBJ2-1|TRBV12-3/TRBV12-4|many|NA
TGTGCCAGCAGTTTAGTCGGTCCGGGTGAGCAGTTCTTC
CASSLVGPGEQFF
>TRBJ2-3|TRBV10-3|few|NA
TGTGCCATCAGGGGGCGGGGAACTAGCACAGATACGCAGTATTTT
CAIRGRGTSTDTQYF
>TRBJ2-1|TRBV3-1|NA|NA
TGTGCCAGCACCCCTTCAATTCTGGCCCGGAGGGGTAGCTCCTACAATGAGCAGTTCTTC
CASTPSILARRGSSYNEQFF
>TRBJ2-1|TRBV20-1|NA|NA
TGCAGTGCTAGAGATTGGCTCCACTACAATGAGCAGTTCTTC
CSARDWLHYNEQFF
>TRBJ2-1|TRBV28|NA|TRBD2
TGTGCCAGCAGTCAAACCCCAACTAGCGGACAAGGCAATGAGCAGTTCTTC
CASSQTPTSGQGNEQFF
>TRBJ2-3|TRBV14|NA|NA
TGTGCCAGCAGCCAACTAGGAGAGGATACGCAGTATTTT
CASSQLGEDTQYF
>TRBJ2-7|TRBV6-2/TRBV6-3|many|NA
TGTGCCAGGCCCAACTGCCCGGTCCCTCCTACCTACGAGCAGTACTTC
CARPNCPVPPTYEQYF
>TRBJ2-3|TRBV11-2|many|NA
TGTGCCAGCAGCCCGGAAAGTACGACGCAGTATTTT
CASSPESTTQYF